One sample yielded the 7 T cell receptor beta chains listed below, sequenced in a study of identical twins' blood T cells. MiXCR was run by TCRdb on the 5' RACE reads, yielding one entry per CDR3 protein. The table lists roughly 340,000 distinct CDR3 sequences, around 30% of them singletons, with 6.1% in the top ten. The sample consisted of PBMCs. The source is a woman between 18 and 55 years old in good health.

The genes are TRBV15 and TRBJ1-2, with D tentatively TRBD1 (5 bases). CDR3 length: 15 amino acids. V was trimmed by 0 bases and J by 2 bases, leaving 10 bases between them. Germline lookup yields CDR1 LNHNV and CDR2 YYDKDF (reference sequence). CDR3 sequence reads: CATSRDRGGNYGYTF. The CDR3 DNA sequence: TGTGCCACCAGCAGAGATAGGGGAGGGAACTATGGCTACACCTTC.

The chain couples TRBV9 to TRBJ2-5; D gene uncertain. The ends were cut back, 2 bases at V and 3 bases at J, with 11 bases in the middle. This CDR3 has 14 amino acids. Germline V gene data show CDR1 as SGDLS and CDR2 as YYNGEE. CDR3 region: CASSVGDMKETQYF. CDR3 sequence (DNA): TGTGCCAGCAGCGTCGGAGATATGAAAGAGACCCAGTACTTC.

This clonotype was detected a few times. In DNA form, the CDR3 reads TGTGCCAGTAGCCCCACTTTGGTCGAGACCCAGTACTTC. As protein: CASSPTLVETQYF. This chain connects TRBV19 to TRBJ2-5; D not certain. V was cut by 6 bases and J by 5 bases, with 13 bases left in between. CDR3 size: 13 residues. Germline V gives CDR1 LNHDA, CDR2 SQIVND (reference sequence).

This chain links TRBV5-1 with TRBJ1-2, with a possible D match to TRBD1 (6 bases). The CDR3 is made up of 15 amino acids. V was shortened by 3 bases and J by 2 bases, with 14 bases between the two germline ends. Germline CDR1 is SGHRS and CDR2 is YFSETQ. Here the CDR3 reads CASSSFTGTNYGYTF. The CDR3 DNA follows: TGCGCCAGCAGCTCATTCACAGGGACGAACTATGGCTACACCTTC. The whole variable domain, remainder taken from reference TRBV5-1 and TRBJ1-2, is KAGVTQTPRYLIKTRGQQVTLSCSPISGHRSVSWYQQTPGQGLQFLFEYFSETQRNKGNFPGRFSGRQFSNSRSEMNVSTLELGDSALYLCASSSFTGTNYGYTFGSGTRLTVV.

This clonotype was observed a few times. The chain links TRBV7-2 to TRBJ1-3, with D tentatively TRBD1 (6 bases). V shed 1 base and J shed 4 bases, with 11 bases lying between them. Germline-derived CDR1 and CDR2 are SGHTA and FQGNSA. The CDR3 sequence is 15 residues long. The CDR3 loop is CASSLDIGTGNTIYF. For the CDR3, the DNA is TGTGCCAGCAGCTTAGATATAGGGACAGGAAACACCATATATTTT.

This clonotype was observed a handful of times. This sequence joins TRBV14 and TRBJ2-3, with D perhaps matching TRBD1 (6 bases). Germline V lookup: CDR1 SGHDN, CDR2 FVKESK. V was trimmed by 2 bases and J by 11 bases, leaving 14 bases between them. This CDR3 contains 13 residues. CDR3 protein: CASSQLQGLKQYF. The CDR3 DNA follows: TGTGCCAGCAGCCAACTTCAGGGGCTGAAGCAGTATTTT.

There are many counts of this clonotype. CDR3 coding DNA: TGTGCCAGCAATTATAAGAACACTGAAGCTTTCTTT. It translates to CASNYKNTEAFF. The chain uses TRBV12-3 or TRBV12-4 and TRBJ1-1; D not certain. Trimming took 7 bases from V and 1 from J, leaving 7 bases between them. The CDR3 covers 12 residues.